A single sample is the source of the 27 T cell receptor beta chains below, sequenced in a study of T cells in women clearing cervical HPV infection. Using immunoSEQ multiplex PCR, the repertoire was profiled, and TCRdb retains in-frame clones only, with some absent. The sample yields 25,000 to 30,000 clones, of which the top ten take up about 22%. The sequenced material came from blood buffy coat. These receptors were obtained from a woman aged 18 to 75 with a cervical HPV16 infection that either progressed to CIN3+ or cleared (not recorded which).

Comment on this clone: The read gets to within 3 residues of the CDR3 end, and the germline J gene fills in the rest. The genes are TRBV5-8 and TRBJ2-1, with D possibly TRBD2 on 6 matching bases. The germline V gene encodes CDR1 SGHTS and CDR2 YDEGEE. Trimming left V 4 bases short and J 3 bases short, with 14 bases between. The CDR3 covers 15 residues. CDR3 DNA, as far as it was read: TGTGCCAGCAGCCTCGGCGCGGGATACTACAATGAG. This translates into CASSLGAGYYNE. The full CDR3 protein is CASSLGAGYYNEQFF.

Of note for this clone: Read coverage stops 3 residues before the CDR3 terminus; the germline J gene supplies the remainder. V gene TRBV20-1 combines with J gene TRBJ2-4, with a weak D call TRBD1 (6 bases). V was shortened by 1 base and J by 1 base, with 11 bases between the two germline ends. The CDR3 runs to 15 residues. Germline V CDR1 and CDR2: DFQATT, SNEGSKA (reference sequence). The CDR3 is CSARGGGGAKNIQYF. The sequenced part of the CDR3 DNA is TGCAGTGCTAGAGGTGGGGGCGGGGCCAAAAACATT.

Of note for this clone: The read is 3 residues too short to cover the CDR3 end, so that end is filled in from the germline J gene. V gene TRBV5-1 combines with J gene TRBJ1-5; possibly TRBD1 for D (5 bases). Trimming stripped 2 bases from V and 1 base from J, with 10 bases between. This CDR3 is built from 15 residues. Germline CDR1 SGHRS, CDR2 YFSETQ. CDR3 amino acids: CASSLQAGSNQPQHF. CDR3 DNA (partial): TGCGCCAGCAGCTTACAGGCGGGGAGCAATCAGCCC.

The CDR3 spells CAWRLDRGAAEAFF. The CDR3 DNA, read in part, is TGTGCCTGGAGGTTAGACAGGGGGGCGGCTGAA. V and J are TRBV30 and TRBJ1-1, with 9 bases aligning to TRBD1. The missing CDR3 end, 3 residues past where the read stops, is filled in from the germline J gene. Looked up from germline, CDR1 is GTSNPN and CDR2 is SVGIG (reference sequence). With 3 bases clipped from V and 6 bases from J, the junction kept 8 bases outside the gene matches. The CDR3 runs to 14 residues.

Notes on this clone: From the germline J gene comes the end of the CDR3, since the read stops 3 residues before it. This sequence joins TRBV18 and TRBJ1-2; D remains ambiguous. Germline V CDR1 and CDR2: KGHSH, LQKENI. CDR3 length: 12 residues. CDR3 protein: CASSPDSRDYTF. The CDR3 DNA, read in part, is TGTGCCAGCTCACCGGACTCGCGGGAC.

Concerning this clone: The observed sequence ends 3 residues before the CDR3 terminus, with the missing tail filled in from the germline J gene. The J gene is TRBJ2-7, the V gene TRBV7-3; TRBD1 agrees at 9 bases. With 5 bases clipped from V and 4 bases from J, the junction kept 12 bases outside the gene matches. The germline CDR1 and CDR2 sequences are SGHTA and FQGTGA. The CDR3 extends over 16 amino acids. CDR3 region: CASSPRHGTGYYEQYF. The CDR3 bases that were read are TGTGCCAGCAGCCCCCGCCATGGGACAGGGTATTACGAG.

Points on this clone: Coverage ceases 3 residues before the CDR3 finishes, and the germline J gene fills in the end. This sequence joins TRBV3-1 (or the pseudogene TRBV3-2) and TRBJ2-1, with D possibly TRBD2 on 6 matching bases. CDR3 size: 15 residues. From germline, CDR1 is LGHDT and CDR2 YNNKEL (reference sequence). V dropped 2 bases and J dropped 4 bases, with 12 bases sitting between them. Incomplete CDR3 DNA: TGTGCCAGCAGCCAACTGAGCGGGCAGTACAATGAG. This encodes CASSQLSGQYNE. The full CDR3 protein reads CASSQLSGQYNEQFF.

With respect to this clone: With the read ending 3 residues before the CDR3 end, the germline J gene is used to fill in that end. The V and J genes are TRBV6-2 or TRBV6-3 and TRBJ2-1, with a weak D call TRBD1 (5 bases). The germline gives CDR1 MNHEY, CDR2 SVGEGT. V lost 6 bases and J 5 bases, leaving 8 bases between the germline ends. The CDR3 runs to 12 residues. CDR3 sequence reads: CASSRTNNEQFF. CDR3 DNA (partial): TGTGCCAGCAGCCGGACAAACAATGAG.

On this clone: The sequence runs out 3 residues before the end of the CDR3; the remainder is reconstructed from the germline J gene. The J gene is TRBJ1-5, the V gene TRBV2, with D unresolved. V was cut by 5 bases and J by 7 bases, with 9 bases left in between. The CDR3 has 12 amino acids. Germline V gene sequence: CDR1 SNHLY, CDR2 FYNNEI. Partial CDR3 DNA: TGTGCCAGCAGTTGGCGTAGCCAGCCC. Protein sequence: CASSWRSQP. The whole CDR3 sequence reads CASSWRSQPQHF. The full variable domain, its missing parts supplied by reference TRBV2 and TRBJ1-5, is EPEVTQTPSHQVTQMGQEVILRCVPISNHLYFYWYRQILGQKVEFLVSFYNNEISEKSEIFDDQFSVERPDGSNFTLKIRSTKLEDSAMYFCASSWRSQPQHFGDGTRLSIL.

With respect to this clone: The sequence runs out 3 residues before the end of the CDR3; the remainder is reconstructed from the germline J gene. This chain links TRBV2 with TRBJ2-2, with 8 positions matching TRBD2. V was pared by 6 bases and J by 2 bases, with 11 bases of the junction left unmatched. The CDR3 extends over 17 amino acids. CDR1 is SNHLY, CDR2 FYNNEI, per germline. CDR3 DNA (partial): TGTGCCAGCAGAAGTTTACTAGCGGAACTCAACACCGGGGAG. Its protein product is CASRSLLAELNTGE. The whole CDR3 is CASRSLLAELNTGELFF. Filled out from reference TRBV2 and TRBJ2-2, the complete variable domain reads EPEVTQTPSHQVTQMGQEVILRCVPISNHLYFYWYRQILGQKVEFLVSFYNNEISEKSEIFDDQFSVERPDGSNFTLKIRSTKLEDSAMYFCASRSLLAELNTGELFFGEGSRLTVL.

As to this clone: Read sequence stops 3 residues before the CDR3 end, and the germline J gene provides the missing end. The chain uses TRBV13 and TRBJ2-7; 13 nucleotides match TRBD2. CDR3 length: 15 amino acids. Germline CDR1 PRHDT, CDR2 FYEKMQ (reference sequence). With V trimmed by 0 bases and J by 4 bases, 0 bases remained unmatched. CDR3 DNA, as far as it was read: TGTGCCAGCAGCTTAGGGGGACTAGCGGGATACGAG. This gives the protein CASSLGGLAGYE. The CDR3 in full is CASSLGGLAGYEQYF.

Notes on this clone: The DNA ends 3 residues before the CDR3 does, and the rest of the CDR3 is filled in from the germline J gene. The chain links TRBV20-1 to TRBJ2-2; D is perhaps TRBD2 (5 bases). The CDR3 consists of 14 residues. V lost 6 bases and J 4 bases, leaving 15 bases between the germline ends. Germline assignment: CDR1 DFQATT and CDR2 SNEGSKA (reference sequence). The covered CDR3 bases are TGCAGTGCCGAGACACGACGGGGCACCGGGGAG. Its protein product is CSAETRRGTGE. The whole CDR3 is CSAETRRGTGELFF.

In the case of this clone: The read terminates 3 residues ahead of where the CDR3 ends, so the germline J gene completes it. The J gene is TRBJ2-1, the V gene TRBV5-1; TRBD1 is a possible D gene (5 bases). Germline values: CDR1 SGHRS, CDR2 YFSETQ. V shed 5 bases and J shed 5 bases, with 8 bases lying between them. This CDR3 spans 12 amino acids. CDR3 residues: CASRAQDNEQFF. Incomplete CDR3 DNA: TGCGCCAGCAGGGCACAGGACAATGAG.

As to this clone: The read ends 3 residues shy of where the CDR3 ends; the end is completed using the germline J gene. The genes are TRBV2 and TRBJ1-1; 7 nucleotides align to TRBD1. V was pared by 8 bases and J by 0 bases, with 3 bases of the junction left unmatched. This CDR3 is 13 amino acids long. Germline V lookup: CDR1 SNHLY, CDR2 FYNNEI. The DNA read from the CDR3 is TGTGCCAGCGGGACAGCCATGAACACTGAA. Translated: CASGTAMNTE. From start to end, the CDR3 is CASGTAMNTEAFF. Combining the CDR3 with reference TRBV2 and TRBJ1-1 gives the whole variable domain EPEVTQTPSHQVTQMGQEVILRCVPISNHLYFYWYRQILGQKVEFLVSFYNNEISEKSEIFDDQFSVERPDGSNFTLKIRSTKLEDSAMYFCASGTAMNTEAFFGQGTRLTVV.

On this clone itself: With the read ending 3 residues before the CDR3 end, the germline J gene is used to fill in that end. The rearrangement joins TRBV20-1 to TRBJ2-7; 9 bases match TRBD2. The CDR3 covers 15 residues. The V gene end was trimmed by 5 bases and the J gene end by 5 bases; junction bases not matched to a gene: 13. Germline V CDR1 and CDR2: DFQATT, SNEGSKA (reference sequence). The covered CDR3 bases are TGCAGTGCTTCGACCGTCTCGGGACTAGCCAACGAG. Translating gives CSASTVSGLANE. The entire CDR3 protein reads CSASTVSGLANEQYF.

The CDR3 protein is CASSGGQGREKLFF. The DNA read from the CDR3 is TGTGCCAGCAGCGGAGGGCAGGGCAGGGAAAAG. The chain couples TRBV2 to TRBJ2-2, with a possible D match to TRBD2 (6 bases). From the germline J gene comes the end of the CDR3, since the read stops 3 residues before it. Germline lookup yields CDR1 SNHLY and CDR2 FYNNEI. The length of the CDR3 is 14 residues.

For this clone: The read falls 3 residues short of the CDR3 end, and the missing part is taken from the germline J gene. The sample has other DNA sequences that encode this CDR3 too. This chain joins TRBV5-1 and TRBJ2-5, with 7 bases fitting TRBD2. This CDR3 has 15 amino acids. V was clipped by 0 bases and J by 2 bases; unmatched bases: 4. Per germline, CDR1 SGHRS and CDR2 YFSETQ. CDR3 DNA, as far as it was read: TGCGCCAGCAGCTTGGGTGGTAGCGGGCAAGAGACC. Protein: CASSLGGSGQET. The entire CDR3 is CASSLGGSGQETQYF.

Details on this clone: The junction departs from the called germline gene at one end, perhaps through a read error. The observed sequence ends 3 residues before the CDR3 terminus, with the missing tail filled in from the germline J gene. Other DNA sequences in the same sample also yield this CDR3. The chain couples TRBV5-1 to TRBJ1-2, with D possibly being TRBD1 (6 bases). Germline V gene lookup returns CDR1 SGHRS and CDR2 YFSETQ. The CDR3 has 15 amino acids. CDR3 DNA, as far as it was read: TGCGCCAGCAGCCCGCAGACAGGTCTTGCATATGGA. It encodes CASSPQTGLAYG. The complete CDR3 sequence is CASSPQTGLAYGYTF. Full variable domain (outside the CDR3, taken from reference TRBV5-1 and TRBJ1-2): KAGVTQTPRYLIKTRGQQVTLSCSPISGHRSVSWYQQTPGQGLQFLFEYFSETQRNKGNFPGRFSGRQFSNSRSEMNVSTLELGDSALYLCASSPQTGLAYGYTFGSGTRLTVV.

Details on this clone: With the read ending 3 residues before the CDR3 end, the germline J gene is used to fill in that end. The J gene is TRBJ2-1, the V gene TRBV7-9, with D tentatively TRBD1 or TRBD2 (5 bases each). Per the germline V gene, CDR1 is SEHNR and CDR2 is FQNEAQ (reference sequence). The CDR3 runs to 13 residues. V lost 6 bases and J 7 bases, leaving 13 bases between the germline ends. CDR3 sequence: CASSSQRGNEQFF. CDR3 DNA (partial): TGTGCCAGCAGTTCCCAGAGGGGTAATGAG. The full variable domain, with the rest looked up from reference TRBV7-9 and TRBJ2-1, is DTGVSQNPRHKITKRGQNVTFRCDPISEHNRLYWYRQTLGQGPEFLTYFQNEAQLEKSRLLSDRFSAERPKGSFSTLEIQRTEQGDSAMYLCASSSQRGNEQFFGPGTRLTVL.

A note on this clone: The CDR3 is cut off 3 residues early in the read; its end comes from the germline J gene. V is TRBV18 and J is TRBJ2-7; 9 nucleotides agree with TRBD1. The CDR3 is made up of 14 amino acids. The germline V gene has CDR1 KGHSH and CDR2 LQKENI. Trimming removed 0 bases from V and 4 bases from J; junction bases left unmatched: 1. The CDR3 sequence: CASSPPGQGYEQYF. The sequenced part of the CDR3 DNA is TGTGCCAGCTCACCACCGGGACAGGGTTACGAG. The full variable domain, completed using reference TRBV18 and TRBJ2-7, is NAGVMQNPRHLVRRRGQEARLRCSPMKGHSHVYWYRQLPEEGLKFMVYLQKENIIDESGMPKERFSAEFPKEGPSILRIQQVVRGDSAAYFCASSPPGQGYEQYFGPGTRLTVT.

The CDR3 bases that were read are TGTGCCAGCAGCTTAGAACTAGCGGGAGTTTACGAG. This encodes CASSLELAGVYE. The CDR3 in its entirety is CASSLELAGVYEQYF. The chain recombines TRBV7-9 with TRBJ2-7; 11 bases are a match to TRBD2. From the germline J gene comes the end of the CDR3, since the read stops 3 residues before it. V gave up 1 base and J gave up 4 bases; unmatched junction bases: 3. The CDR3 loop spans 15 amino acids. Looked up from germline, CDR1 is SEHNR and CDR2 is FQNEAQ (reference sequence).

CDR3 in amino acids: CASSMGRYNEQFF. The CDR3 bases that were read are TGTGCCAGTAGTATGGGCCGATACAATGAG. This chain links TRBV19 with TRBJ2-1; D is undetermined. The read comes to an end 3 residues before the CDR3 does, leaving the germline J gene to fill in the end. The CDR3 has 13 amino acids. Trimming shortened V by 3 bases and J by 4 bases, and 7 bases separated the two germline ends. The germline CDR1 and CDR2 sequences are LNHDA and SQIVND (reference sequence).

Remarks on this clone: The read comes to an end 3 residues before the CDR3 does, leaving the germline J gene to fill in the end. J is TRBJ2-7 and V is TRBV7-2, with 10 bases fitting TRBD2. This CDR3 spans 15 amino acids. Looked up from germline, CDR1 is SGHTA and CDR2 is FQGNSA. J was trimmed by 5 bases and V by 1 base; bases with no gene match: 5. The part of the CDR3 DNA that was read is TGTGCCAGCAGCTTAGTCGTTGGGACTAGCGACGAG. Translated: CASSLVVGTSDE. The entire CDR3 protein is CASSLVVGTSDEQYF.

This CDR3 is CASSPRTGVEAFF. The covered CDR3 bases are TGCGCCAGCAGCCCCCGGACAGGGGTTGAA. The chain has TRBV5-1 and TRBJ1-1, with 9 bases fitting TRBD1. Read data end 3 residues before the CDR3 end; the end is taken from the germline J gene. The CDR3 length is 13 residues. Trimming cost V 4 bases and J 7 bases; bases outside gene matches: 5. CDR1 is SGHRS, CDR2 YFSETQ, per germline.

Worth noting for this clone: Relative to the germline gene, one junction end is altered; a read error may explain this. The read ends 3 residues before the CDR3 terminus; that terminus is restored from the germline J gene. Other DNA sequences in the same sample also yield this CDR3. J is TRBJ1-3 and V is TRBV19, with 9 bases aligning to TRBD1. The CDR3 has 13 residues. Looked up from germline, CDR1 is LNHDA and CDR2 is SQIVND (reference sequence). The CDR3 loop is CASRQGAGNTIYF. The DNA read from the CDR3 is TGTGCCAGTAGACAGGGGGCTGGAAACACG.

With regard to this clone: Read data end 3 residues before the CDR3 end; the end is taken from the germline J gene. This sequence joins TRBV7-9 and TRBJ1-5; D is unclear. The CDR3 has 13 amino acids. V lost 6 bases and J lost 1, with 7 bases in between. The germline V gene has CDR1 SEHNR and CDR2 FQNEAQ (reference sequence). The CDR3: CASSPGSNQPQHF. The DNA read from the CDR3 is TGTGCCAGCAGTCCAGGCAGCAATCAGCCC.

For this clone: The CDR3 is cut off 3 residues early in the read; its end comes from the germline J gene. The genes are TRBV11-3 and TRBJ2-5; tentatively, D is TRBD2 (6 bases). The CDR3 extends over 13 amino acids. The V and J ends lost 3 bases and 5 bases respectively, with 10 bases between them. Germline CDR1 SGHNT, CDR2 YENEEA. CDR3 sequence reads: CASSLGGAETQYF. Partial CDR3 DNA: TGTGCCAGCAGCTTGGGGGGAGCCGAGACC.